This T cell receptor (beta chain) stems from a study of T cells in tumors after PD-1 blockade (dated 2019 in TCRdb). Describing the broader study: Patients were excluded if they had prior checkpoint blockade, use of systemic immunosuppressants, or recent radiotherapy or other anti-cancer therapy within 4 weeks. RECIST version 1.1 was used to evaluate clinical response. The study performed paired single-cell RNA and TCR sequencing on site-matched tumors from BCC or SCC patients before and after anti-PD-1 therapy. To compare blood and tumor clonotypes, bulk TCR sequencing was performed on around 10 peripheral blood samples from a handful of patients. On average, peripheral blood samples had 120,000 or so TCR templates (range about 24,679-290,000) and 35,000 to 45,000 unique clonotypes. Pembrolizumab 200 mg every 3 weeks or cemiplimab 350 mg every 2 weeks was administered to patients. While on anti-PD-1 treatment, some of the patients also continued taking daily vismodegib 150 mg.

The sample's time point label, in plain terms: before anti-PD-1 therapy. For bulk TCRbeta sequencing, genomic DNA was extracted from tumor biopsies or peripheral blood, and input amounts ranged from roughly 550 ng to 6,004 ng. Every patient was a poor candidate for surgical resection and had histologically proven advanced or metastatic basal or squamous cell carcinoma. The basal cell carcinoma cohort was made up of fewer than 13 patients, and bulk tumor TCR sequencing was performed for seven or eight of these patients. Deep TCRbeta sequencing was performed with the immunoSEQ platform. In the original analysis: For further analysis, only productive rearrangements were exported out of the immunoSEQ Analyzer. T cell phenotypes were assigned to bulk TCRbeta clonotypes by matching the clonotypes to single-cell RNA+TCR-seq clones that had the same TCRbeta sequence. Tumor enrichment of a clone was calculated by dividing the clone's tumor frequency by the clone's PBMC frequency, both taken from bulk TCR sequencing. TCRs were sorted with GLIPH into specificity groups, meaning clusters of distinct TCRs that share CDR3 motifs and likely recognize common antigens. TCRdb re-hosts the immuneACCESS table, in-frame sequences only. Its copies lack some clones; in the studies checked, an unresolved V gene accounts for under half of them, and the cause for the rest is not known. V and J calls plus clone size are reproduced from that table; the DNA served to infer D and trimming. In this sample the table shows some 60,000 clones, around three quarters of which occur a single time. 10% to 15% of the sample is taken by the ten largest.

Worth noting for this clone: Its cognate antigen has yet to be identified. No much larger clonotype is one base removed from it; base qualities were not supplied.

Relative to germline, V is 6 bases shorter and J is 2 bases shorter, with 13 bases between their ends. The CDR3 has 15 amino acids, counting the end cysteine and phenylalanine. Only the CDR3 part of the read is kept: 45 bases, read in frame from the first base. CDR1 and CDR2, per the germline V gene (reference sequence), are MNHEY and SMNVEV. What the study reported, not specific to this receptor: Where the novel T cell clones came from was not determined, and possible sources could include lymphoid organs or rare unexpanded clones inside the tumor or in the tumor periphery. Roughly 40% of the TCR clonotypes from tumors also showed up in blood, and some novel exhausted tumor clones were present in pre-treatment blood, which suggests peripheral recruitment.

This clonotype was obtained from a human donor with basal cell carcinoma. Sequenced here: PBMCs, sampled before anti-PD-1 treatment. The sequence is built from TRBV27 and TRBJ2-2; matching of 5 bases hints at TRBD1 as the D gene. The CDR3 corresponds to CASSQDSLNTGELFF. The DNA is TGTGCCAGCAGCCAAGACAGCCTCAACACCGGGGAGCTGTTTTTT.